This TCR beta chain was identified during a study of technical replicates of blood from a few donors. CDR3 length: 15 residues. Germline loops: CDR1 MNHNS, CDR2 SASEGT. The V end was cut by 7 bases, the J end by 3 bases, with 16 bases between. Clones were sequenced by immunoSEQ multiplex PCR, and TCRdb holds only the in-frame ones, with some missing. Seen here are about 93,000 clones, 95% observed once, and the top ten hold approximately 0.26%. The sequence derives from a human donor in good health. Sample: T cells isolated from PBMCs. This sequence joins TRBV6-1 and TRBJ1-5; possibly TRBD1 for D (5 bases). The CDR3 bases are TGTGCCAGCATCCTTGGGAGGGGCCCCAATCAGCCCCAGCATTTT. This encodes CASILGRGPNQPQHF.